The 7 T cell receptor beta chains below come from one sample, sequenced in a study of OX40 agonist ivuxolimab in advanced cancers. Using immunoSEQ multiplex PCR, the repertoire was profiled, and TCRdb retains in-frame clones only, with some absent. The repertoire holds 74,000 or so clones, with 70% to 90% as singletons. The sequenced sample was CD4+ or CD8+ T cells sorted from blood, obtained in a trial of the OX40 agonist ivuxolimab. The origin of the receptors is an adult with an advanced solid tumor such as melanoma, head and neck, liver or kidney cancer.

The gene calls are TRBV13 and TRBJ1-1; a weak D match, TRBD1 (6 bases). CDR1 and CDR2 from the germline V gene are PRHDT and FYEKMQ (reference sequence). Trimming took 5 bases from V and 0 from J, leaving 13 bases between them. The CDR3 loop spans 15 amino acids. As DNA, the CDR3 is TGTGCCAGCAGCGTCCCCGGGGGGCTGAACACTGAAGCTTTCTTT. Protein: CASSVPGGLNTEAFF.

The sample holds one count of this clone. The chain employs TRBV9 and TRBJ2-1; 7 positions agree with TRBD2. The CDR3 spans 15 residues. V lost 4 bases and J lost 7; bases outside the gene matches: 11. In germline, CDR1 is SGDLS, CDR2 YYNGEE. CDR3 coding DNA: TGTGCCAGCAGCACCCCACCAATGGGAGGGAATGAGCAGTTCTTC. Protein product: CASSTPPMGGNEQFF.

The genes are TRBV2 and TRBJ2-3, with D tentatively TRBD2 (6 bases). This CDR3 spans 16 amino acids. Germline V gene data show CDR1 as SNHLY and CDR2 as FYNNEI. The V end was cut by 6 bases, the J end by 0 bases, with 16 bases between. CDR3 sequence reads: CASRAPGLTSTDTQYF. The CDR3 DNA reads TGTGCCAGCAGGGCTCCGGGACTGACTAGCACAGATACGCAGTATTTT.

This rearrangement joins TRBV7-8 to TRBJ1-2; the D is unclear. V lost 1 base, J lost 3 bases, and 12 bases lay in between. Germline loops: CDR1 SGHVS, CDR2 FQNEAQ. The CDR3 extends over 15 amino acids. CDR3: CASSLDWGRDYGYTF. The CDR3 DNA follows: TGTGCCAGCAGCTTAGATTGGGGAAGGGACTATGGCTACACCTTC.

The chain combines TRBV6-1 with TRBJ2-7; no definite D call. The ends were cut back, 5 bases at V and 2 bases at J, with 10 bases in the middle. This CDR3 spans 13 amino acids. CDR1 MNHNS and CDR2 SASEGT come from the germline V gene. CDR3 loop: CASSSHGPYEQYF. CDR3 nucleotides: TGTGCCAGCAGTTCTCACGGCCCCTACGAGCAGTACTTC.

This rearrangement joins TRBV7-3 to TRBJ1-1; maybe TRBD1 (5 bases). Germline CDR1 and CDR2: SGHTA and FQGTGA. This CDR3 comprises 14 residues. V lost 5 bases and J 3 bases, leaving 13 bases between the germline ends. The CDR3 DNA reads TGTGCCAGCAGCCCGGGACCCTGGGACACTGAAGCTTTCTTT. Its translation is CASSPGPWDTEAFF.

This clone was recorded a few times. The chain couples TRBV5-8 to TRBJ1-1; unclear D gene. Germline V gene sequence: CDR1 SGHTS, CDR2 YDEGEE. The CDR3 totals 12 residues. V shed 0 bases and J shed 3 bases, with 3 bases lying between them. CDR3 in DNA: TGTGCCAGCAGCTTGGCAGACACTGAAGCTTTCTTT. Encoded protein: CASSLADTEAFF.